This entry concerns a single T cell receptor (beta chain). The antigen remains unidentified. The source of the sample is a study of T cells expressing NK-cell markers. Study results and limitations: Whether expanded NKG2C-expressing T cell clones recognize HCMV is unknown.

Beta-chain TCR cDNA was generated via 5'RACE template switching with UMIs. TCRdb reanalyzed the 5' RACE reads, giving one entry per CDR3 protein sequence and no DNA. The sample includes hundreds of thousands of distinct CDR3 sequences. In germline, CDR1 is SGHKS, CDR2 YYEKEE (reference sequence). The CDR3 has 17 residues. The V gene is TRBV5-5, the J gene TRBJ1-1; TCRdb's D gene call, TRBD1, goes unchecked for lack of DNA. This TCR came from a young man in good health. The sequenced sample was blood T cells: a sorted CD56 or NKG2C T cell subset, CD4+ or CD8+ T cells, or bulk PBMC T cells (not recorded which). The CDR3 loop is CASSLEPHRGRWTEAFF.